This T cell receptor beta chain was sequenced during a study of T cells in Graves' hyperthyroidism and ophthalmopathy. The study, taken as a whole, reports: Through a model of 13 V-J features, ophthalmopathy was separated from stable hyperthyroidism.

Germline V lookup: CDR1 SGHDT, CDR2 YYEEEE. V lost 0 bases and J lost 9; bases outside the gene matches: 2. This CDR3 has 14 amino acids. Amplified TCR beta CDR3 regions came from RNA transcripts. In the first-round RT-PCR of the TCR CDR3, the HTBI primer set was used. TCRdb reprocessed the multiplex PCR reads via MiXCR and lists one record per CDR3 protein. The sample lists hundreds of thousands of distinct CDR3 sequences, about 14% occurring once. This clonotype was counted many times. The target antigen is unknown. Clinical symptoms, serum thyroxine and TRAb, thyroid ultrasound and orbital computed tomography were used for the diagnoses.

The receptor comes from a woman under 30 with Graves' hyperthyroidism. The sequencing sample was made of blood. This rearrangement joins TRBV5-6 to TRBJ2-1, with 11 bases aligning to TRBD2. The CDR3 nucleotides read TGTGCCAGCAGCTTGGCGGGACTAGCGGCTGAGCAGTTCTTC. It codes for CASSLAGLAAEQFF. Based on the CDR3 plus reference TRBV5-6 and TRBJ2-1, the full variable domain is DAGVTQSPTHLIKTRGQQVTLRCSPKSGHDTVSWYQQALGQGPQFIFQYYEEEERQRGNFPDRFSGHQFPNYSSELNVNALLLGDSALYLCASSLAGLAAEQFFGPGTRLTVL.